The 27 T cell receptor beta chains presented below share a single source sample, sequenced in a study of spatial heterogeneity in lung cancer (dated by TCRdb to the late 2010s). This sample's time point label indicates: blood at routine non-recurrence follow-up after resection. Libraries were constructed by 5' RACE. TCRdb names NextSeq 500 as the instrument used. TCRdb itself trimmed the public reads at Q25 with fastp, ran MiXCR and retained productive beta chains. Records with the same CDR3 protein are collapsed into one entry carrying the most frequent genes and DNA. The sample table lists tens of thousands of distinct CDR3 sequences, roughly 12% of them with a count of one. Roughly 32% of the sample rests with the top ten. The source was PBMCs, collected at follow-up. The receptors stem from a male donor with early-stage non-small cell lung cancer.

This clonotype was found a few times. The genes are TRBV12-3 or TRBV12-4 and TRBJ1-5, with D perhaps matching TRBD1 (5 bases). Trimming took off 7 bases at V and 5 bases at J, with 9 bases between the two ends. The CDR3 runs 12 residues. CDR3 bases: TGTGCCAGCAACCAGGGTTATCAGCCCCAGCATTTT. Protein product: CASNQGYQPQHF.

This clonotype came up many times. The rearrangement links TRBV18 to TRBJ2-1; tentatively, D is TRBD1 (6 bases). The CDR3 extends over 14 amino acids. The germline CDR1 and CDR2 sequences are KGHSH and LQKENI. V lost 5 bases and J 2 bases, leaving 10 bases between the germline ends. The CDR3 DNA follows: TGTGCCAGCTCAGGACAGTTAACCTACAATGAGCAGTTCTTC. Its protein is CASSGQLTYNEQFF.

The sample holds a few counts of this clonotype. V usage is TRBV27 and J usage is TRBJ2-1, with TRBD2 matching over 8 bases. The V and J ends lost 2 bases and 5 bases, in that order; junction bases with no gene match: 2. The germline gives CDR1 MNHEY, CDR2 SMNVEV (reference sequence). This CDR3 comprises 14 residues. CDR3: CASSLLLADNEQFF. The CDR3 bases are TGTGCCAGCAGTTTACTACTAGCGGACAATGAGCAGTTCTTC.

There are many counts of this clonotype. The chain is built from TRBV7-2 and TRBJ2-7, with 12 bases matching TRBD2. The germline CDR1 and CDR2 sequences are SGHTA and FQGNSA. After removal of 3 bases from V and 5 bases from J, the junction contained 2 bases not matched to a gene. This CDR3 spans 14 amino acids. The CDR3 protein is CASSFASGGDEQYF. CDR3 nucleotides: TGTGCCAGCAGCTTTGCTAGCGGGGGGGACGAGCAGTACTTC.

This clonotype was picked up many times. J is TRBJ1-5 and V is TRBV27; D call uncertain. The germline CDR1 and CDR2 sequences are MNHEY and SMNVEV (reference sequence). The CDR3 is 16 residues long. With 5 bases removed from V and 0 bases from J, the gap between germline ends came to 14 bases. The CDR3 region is CASSRRQSNSNQPQHF. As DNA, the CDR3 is TGTGCCAGCAGTCGCCGTCAGTCAAATAGCAATCAGCCCCAGCATTTT.

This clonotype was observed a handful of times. CDR3 in amino acids: CAISPTGRNTEAFF. The CDR3 nucleotides are TGTGCCATCAGTCCGACAGGGAGGAACACTGAAGCTTTCTTT. This sequence joins TRBV10-3 and TRBJ1-1; 7 bases match TRBD1. The CDR3 is 14 residues long. Germline CDR1 ENHRY, CDR2 SYGVKD. The junction had 4 bases not matched to a gene; V was cut back by 5 bases and J by 1 base.

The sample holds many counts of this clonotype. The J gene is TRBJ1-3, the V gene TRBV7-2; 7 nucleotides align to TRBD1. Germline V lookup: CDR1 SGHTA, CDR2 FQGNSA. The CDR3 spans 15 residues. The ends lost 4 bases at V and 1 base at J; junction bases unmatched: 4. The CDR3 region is CASSSQGVSGNTIYF. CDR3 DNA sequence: TGTGCCAGCAGCTCCCAGGGGGTATCTGGAAACACCATATATTTT.

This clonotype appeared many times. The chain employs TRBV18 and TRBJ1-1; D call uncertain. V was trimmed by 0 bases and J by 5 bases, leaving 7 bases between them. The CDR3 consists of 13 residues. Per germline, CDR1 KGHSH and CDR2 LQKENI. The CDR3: CASSPPTITEAFF. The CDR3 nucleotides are TGTGCCAGCTCACCACCAACCATTACTGAAGCTTTCTTT.

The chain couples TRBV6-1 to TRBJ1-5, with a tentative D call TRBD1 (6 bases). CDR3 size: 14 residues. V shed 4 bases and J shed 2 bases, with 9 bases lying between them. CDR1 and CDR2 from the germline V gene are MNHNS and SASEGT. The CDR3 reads CASSANRGNQPQHF. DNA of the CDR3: TGTGCCAGCAGTGCTAACAGGGGCAATCAGCCCCAGCATTTT.

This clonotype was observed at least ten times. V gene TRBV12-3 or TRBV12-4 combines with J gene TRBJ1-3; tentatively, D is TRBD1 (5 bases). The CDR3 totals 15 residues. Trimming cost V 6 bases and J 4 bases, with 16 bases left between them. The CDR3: CASSLPRGPGNTIYF. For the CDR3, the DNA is TGTGCCAGCAGCTTACCGAGGGGCCCGGGAAACACCATATATTTT.

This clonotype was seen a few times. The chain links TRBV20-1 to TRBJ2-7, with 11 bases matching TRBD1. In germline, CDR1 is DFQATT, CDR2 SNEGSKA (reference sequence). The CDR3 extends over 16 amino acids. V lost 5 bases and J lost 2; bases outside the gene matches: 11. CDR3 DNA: TGCAGTGCTCATGGAGTACCGGGACAGGGGGCCTACGAGCAGTACTTC. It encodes CSAHGVPGQGAYEQYF.

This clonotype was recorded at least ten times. The CDR3 DNA reads as TGTGCCAGCGCCCGACAGGGGGCAGAGACTGAAGCTTTCTTT. Its protein is CASARQGAETEAFF. This chain connects TRBV7-2 to TRBJ1-1; 10 positions match TRBD1. CDR3 length: 14 amino acids. Losses at the gene ends were 8 bases for V and 5 bases for J; bases not matched to a gene: 8. The V gene's germline CDR1 is SGHTA and CDR2 FQGNSA.

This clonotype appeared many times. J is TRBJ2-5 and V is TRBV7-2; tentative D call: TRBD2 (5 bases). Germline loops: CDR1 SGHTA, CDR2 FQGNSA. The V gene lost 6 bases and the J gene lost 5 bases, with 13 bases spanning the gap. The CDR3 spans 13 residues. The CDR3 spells CASRTGSRETQYF. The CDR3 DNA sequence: TGTGCCAGCAGGACGGGATCTCGGGAGACCCAGTACTTC.

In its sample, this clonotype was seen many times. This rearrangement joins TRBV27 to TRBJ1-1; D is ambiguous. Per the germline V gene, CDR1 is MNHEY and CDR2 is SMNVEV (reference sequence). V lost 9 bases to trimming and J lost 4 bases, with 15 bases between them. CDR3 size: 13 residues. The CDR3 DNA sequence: TGTGCCAGTTCCCAGAGGGCACGCACTGAAGCTTTCTTT. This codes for CASSQRARTEAFF.

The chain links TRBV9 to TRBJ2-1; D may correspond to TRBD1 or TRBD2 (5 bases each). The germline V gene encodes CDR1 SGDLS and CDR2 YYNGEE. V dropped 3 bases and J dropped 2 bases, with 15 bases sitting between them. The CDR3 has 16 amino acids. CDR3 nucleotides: TGTGCCAGCAGCGCTCCCCCGGTGGGGGCCTACAATGAGCAGTTCTTC. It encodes CASSAPPVGAYNEQFF.

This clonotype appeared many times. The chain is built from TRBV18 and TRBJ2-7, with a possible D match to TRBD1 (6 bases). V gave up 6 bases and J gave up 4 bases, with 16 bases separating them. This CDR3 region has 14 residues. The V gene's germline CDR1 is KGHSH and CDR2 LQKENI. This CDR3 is CASSSLQGAYEQYF. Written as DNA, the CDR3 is TGTGCCAGCTCGTCCTTACAGGGAGCATACGAGCAGTACTTC.

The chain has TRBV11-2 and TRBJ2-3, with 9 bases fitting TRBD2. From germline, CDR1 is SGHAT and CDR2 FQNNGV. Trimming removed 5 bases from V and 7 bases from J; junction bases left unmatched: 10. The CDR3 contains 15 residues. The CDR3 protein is CASSPRAGGRNTQYF. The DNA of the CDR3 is TGTGCCAGCAGCCCCAGAGCGGGAGGCCGCAATACGCAGTATTTT. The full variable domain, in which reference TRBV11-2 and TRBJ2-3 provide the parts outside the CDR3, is EAGVAQSPRYKIIEKRQSVAFWCNPISGHATLYWYQQILGQGPKLLIQFQNNGVVDDSQLPKDRFSAERLKGVDSTLKIQPAKLEDSAVYLCASSPRAGGRNTQYFGPGTRLTVL.

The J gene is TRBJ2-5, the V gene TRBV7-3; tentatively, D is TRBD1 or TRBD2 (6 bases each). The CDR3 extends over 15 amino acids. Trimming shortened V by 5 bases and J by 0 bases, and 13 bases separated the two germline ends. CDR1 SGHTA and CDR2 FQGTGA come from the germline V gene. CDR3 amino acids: CASSPFGGHQETQYF. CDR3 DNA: TGTGCCAGCAGCCCCTTTGGGGGGCACCAAGAGACCCAGTACTTC.

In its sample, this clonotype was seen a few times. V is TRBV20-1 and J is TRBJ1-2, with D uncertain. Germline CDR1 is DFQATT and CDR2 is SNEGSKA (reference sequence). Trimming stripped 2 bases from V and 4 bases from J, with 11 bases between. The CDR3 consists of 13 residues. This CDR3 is CSARMHPSYGYTF. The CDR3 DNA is TGCAGTGCTAGAATGCACCCTTCCTATGGCTACACCTTC.

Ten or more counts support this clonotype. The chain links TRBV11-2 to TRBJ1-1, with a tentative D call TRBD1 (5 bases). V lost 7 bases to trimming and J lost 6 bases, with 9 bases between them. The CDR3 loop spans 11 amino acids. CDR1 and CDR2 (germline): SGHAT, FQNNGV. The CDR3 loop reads CASTMGPEAFF. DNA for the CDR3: TGTGCCAGCACCATGGGGCCTGAAGCTTTCTTT. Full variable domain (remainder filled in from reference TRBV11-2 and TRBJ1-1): EAGVAQSPRYKIIEKRQSVAFWCNPISGHATLYWYQQILGQGPKLLIQFQNNGVVDDSQLPKDRFSAERLKGVDSTLKIQPAKLEDSAVYLCASTMGPEAFFGQGTRLTVV.

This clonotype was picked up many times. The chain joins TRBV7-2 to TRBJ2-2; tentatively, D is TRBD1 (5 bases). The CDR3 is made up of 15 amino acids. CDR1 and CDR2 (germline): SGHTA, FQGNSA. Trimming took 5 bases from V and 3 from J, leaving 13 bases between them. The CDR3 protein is CASSLEGVDTGELFF. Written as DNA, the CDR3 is TGTGCCAGCAGCCTAGAAGGGGTGGACACCGGGGAGCTGTTTTTT. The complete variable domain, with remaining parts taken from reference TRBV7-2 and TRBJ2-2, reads GAGVSQSPSNKVTEKGKDVELRCDPISGHTALYWYRQSLGQGLEFLIYFQGNSAPDKSGLPSDRFSAERTGGSVSTLTIQRTQQEDSAVYLCASSLEGVDTGELFFGEGSRLTVL.

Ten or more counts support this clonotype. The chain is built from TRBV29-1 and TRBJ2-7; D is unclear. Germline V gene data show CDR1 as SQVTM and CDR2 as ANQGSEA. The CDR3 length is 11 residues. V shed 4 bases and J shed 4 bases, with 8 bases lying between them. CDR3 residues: CSVGERYEQYF. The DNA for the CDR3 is TGCAGCGTTGGAGAAAGGTACGAGCAGTACTTC.

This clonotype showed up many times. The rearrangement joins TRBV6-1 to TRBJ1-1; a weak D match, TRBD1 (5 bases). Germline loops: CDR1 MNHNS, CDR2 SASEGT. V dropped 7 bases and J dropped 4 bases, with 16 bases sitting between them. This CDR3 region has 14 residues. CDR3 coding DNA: TGTGCCAGCATTACGGGAAGGGACGGCACTGAAGCTTTCTTT. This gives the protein CASITGRDGTEAFF.

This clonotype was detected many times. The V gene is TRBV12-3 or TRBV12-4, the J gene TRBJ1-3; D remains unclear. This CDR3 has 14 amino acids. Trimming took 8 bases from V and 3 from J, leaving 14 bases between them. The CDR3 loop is CASLPGVFGNTIYF. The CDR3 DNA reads TGTGCCAGCTTGCCCGGAGTTTTTGGAAACACCATATATTTT.

CDR3 sequence (DNA): TGTGCCAGCAGCCAAGACCCGGGGCTTCACTCGGGCAATCAGCCCCAGCATTTT. Encoded protein: CASSQDPGLHSGNQPQHF. This chain connects TRBV4-2 to TRBJ1-5; a weak D match, TRBD1 (5 bases). Trimming removed 0 bases from V and 2 bases from J, with 17 bases in between. The CDR3 has 18 residues. The germline V gene encodes CDR1 LGHNA and CDR2 YNFKEQ.

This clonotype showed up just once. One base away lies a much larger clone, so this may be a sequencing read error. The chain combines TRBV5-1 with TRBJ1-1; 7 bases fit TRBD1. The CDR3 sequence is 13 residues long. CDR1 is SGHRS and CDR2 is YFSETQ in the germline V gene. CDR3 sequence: CASKRGQNSEAFF. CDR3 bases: TGCGCCAGCAAGCGGGGACAGAACTCTGAAGCTTTCTTT.

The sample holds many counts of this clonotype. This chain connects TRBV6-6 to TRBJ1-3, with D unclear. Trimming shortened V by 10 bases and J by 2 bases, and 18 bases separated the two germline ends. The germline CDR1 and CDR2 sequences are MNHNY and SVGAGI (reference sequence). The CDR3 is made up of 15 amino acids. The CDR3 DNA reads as TGTGCCACCGAGGGAAACCCAGGAGCTGGAAACACCATATATTTT. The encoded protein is CATEGNPGAGNTIYF.